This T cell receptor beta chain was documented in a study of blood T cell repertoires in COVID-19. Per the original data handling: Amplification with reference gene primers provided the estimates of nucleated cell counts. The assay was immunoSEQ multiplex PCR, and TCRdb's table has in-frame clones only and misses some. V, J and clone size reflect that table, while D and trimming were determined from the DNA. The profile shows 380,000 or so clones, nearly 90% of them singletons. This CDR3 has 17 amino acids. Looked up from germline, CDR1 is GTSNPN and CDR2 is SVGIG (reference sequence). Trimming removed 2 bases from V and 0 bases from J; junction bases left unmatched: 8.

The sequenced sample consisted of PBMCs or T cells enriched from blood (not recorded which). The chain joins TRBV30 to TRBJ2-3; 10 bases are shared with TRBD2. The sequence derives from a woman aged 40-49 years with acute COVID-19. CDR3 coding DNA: TGTGCCTGGAGTAGCGGGGGGGCAGGGTTGAGCACAGATACGCAGTATTTT. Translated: CAWSSGGAGLSTDTQYF.